This note documents a single TCR beta chain sequence. This record comes from a study of control samples from healthy donors and cancer patients. Produced via immunoSEQ multiplex PCR; TCRdb's table is partial and in-frame only. The sample yields 150,000 to 200,000 clones, 90% to 95% seen once. Germline-derived CDR1 and CDR2 are SEHNR and FQNEAQ (reference sequence). V was cut by 1 base and J by 5 bases, with 7 bases left in between. CDR3 length equals 13 residues. The chain joins TRBV7-9 to TRBJ2-3; no definite D call. The origin of this receptor is a man younger than 45 in good health. The sequencing sample was made of blood. The CDR3 spells CASSLVELDTQYF. CDR3 sequence (DNA): TGTGCCAGCAGCTTAGTAGAATTAGATACGCAGTATTTT.